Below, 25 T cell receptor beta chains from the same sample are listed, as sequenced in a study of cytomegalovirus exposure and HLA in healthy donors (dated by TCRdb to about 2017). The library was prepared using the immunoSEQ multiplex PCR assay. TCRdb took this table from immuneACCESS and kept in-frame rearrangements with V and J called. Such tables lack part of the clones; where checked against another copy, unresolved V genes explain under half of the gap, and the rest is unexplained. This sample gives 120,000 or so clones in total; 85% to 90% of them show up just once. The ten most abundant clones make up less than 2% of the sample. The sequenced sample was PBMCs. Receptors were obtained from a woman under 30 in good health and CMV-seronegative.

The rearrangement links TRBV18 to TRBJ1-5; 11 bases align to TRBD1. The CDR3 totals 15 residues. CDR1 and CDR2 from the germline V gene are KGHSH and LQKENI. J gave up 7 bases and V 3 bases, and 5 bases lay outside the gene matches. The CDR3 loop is CASSPGTGGAQPQHF. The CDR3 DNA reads TGTGCCAGCTCACCGGGGACAGGGGGGGCGCAGCCCCAGCATTTT.

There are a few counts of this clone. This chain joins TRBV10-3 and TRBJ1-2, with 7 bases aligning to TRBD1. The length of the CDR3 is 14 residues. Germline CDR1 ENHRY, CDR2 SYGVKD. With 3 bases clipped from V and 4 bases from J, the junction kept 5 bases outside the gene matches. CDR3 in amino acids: CAISDPRDSYGYTF. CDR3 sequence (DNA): TGTGCCATCAGTGACCCCCGGGACAGCTATGGCTACACCTTC.

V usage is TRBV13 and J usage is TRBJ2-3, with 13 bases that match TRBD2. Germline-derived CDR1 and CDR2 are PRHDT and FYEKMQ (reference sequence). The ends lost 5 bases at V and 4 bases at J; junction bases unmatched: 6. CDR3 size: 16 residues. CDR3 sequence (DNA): TGTGCCAGCAGCAAGGGACTAGCGGGACTGGCAGATACGCAGTATTTT. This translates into CASSKGLAGLADTQYF.

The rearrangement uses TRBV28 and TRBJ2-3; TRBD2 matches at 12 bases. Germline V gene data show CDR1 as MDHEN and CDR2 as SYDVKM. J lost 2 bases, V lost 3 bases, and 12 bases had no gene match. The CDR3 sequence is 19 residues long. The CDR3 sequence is CASSFLASGGADFTDTQYF. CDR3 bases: TGTGCCAGCAGTTTTTTGGCTAGCGGGGGGGCCGATTTCACAGATACGCAGTATTTT.

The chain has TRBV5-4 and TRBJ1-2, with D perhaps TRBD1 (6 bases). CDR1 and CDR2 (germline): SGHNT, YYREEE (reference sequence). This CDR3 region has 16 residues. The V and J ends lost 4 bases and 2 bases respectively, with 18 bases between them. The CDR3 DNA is TGTGCCAGCAGCCCATCCCCGCGACAGGACAACTATGGCTACACCTTC. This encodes CASSPSPRQDNYGYTF.

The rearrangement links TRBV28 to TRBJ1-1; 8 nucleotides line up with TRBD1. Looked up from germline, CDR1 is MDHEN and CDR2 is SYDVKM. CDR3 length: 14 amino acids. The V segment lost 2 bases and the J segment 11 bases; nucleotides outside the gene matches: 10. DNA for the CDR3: TGTGCCAGCAGTTTACCGAGGACAGGGATGGGTGCTTTCTTT. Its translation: CASSLPRTGMGAFF.

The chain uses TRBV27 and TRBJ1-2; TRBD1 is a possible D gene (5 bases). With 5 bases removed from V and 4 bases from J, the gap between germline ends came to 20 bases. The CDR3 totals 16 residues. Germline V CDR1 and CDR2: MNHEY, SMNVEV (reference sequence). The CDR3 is CASSPDRGRQGYGYTF. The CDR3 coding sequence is TGTGCCAGCAGTCCGGACCGTGGGAGGCAGGGCTATGGCTACACCTTC.

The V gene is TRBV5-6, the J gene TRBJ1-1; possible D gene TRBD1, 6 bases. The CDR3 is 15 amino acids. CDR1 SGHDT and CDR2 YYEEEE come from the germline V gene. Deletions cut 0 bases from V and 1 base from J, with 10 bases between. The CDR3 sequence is CASSLVSRGNTEAFF. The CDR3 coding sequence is TGTGCCAGCAGCTTGGTCAGCAGGGGGAACACTGAAGCTTTCTTT. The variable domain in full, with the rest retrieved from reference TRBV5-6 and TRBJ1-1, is DAGVTQSPTHLIKTRGQQVTLRCSPKSGHDTVSWYQQALGQGPQFIFQYYEEEERQRGNFPDRFSGHQFPNYSSELNVNALLLGDSALYLCASSLVSRGNTEAFFGQGTRLTVV.

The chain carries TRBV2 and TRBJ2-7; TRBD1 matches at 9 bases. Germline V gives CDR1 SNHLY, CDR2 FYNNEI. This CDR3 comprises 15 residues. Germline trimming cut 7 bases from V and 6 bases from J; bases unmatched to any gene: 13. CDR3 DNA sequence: TGTGCCAGCAACCTGGTGGGACAGGGCTCCGGCGAGCAGTACTTC. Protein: CASNLVGQGSGEQYF.

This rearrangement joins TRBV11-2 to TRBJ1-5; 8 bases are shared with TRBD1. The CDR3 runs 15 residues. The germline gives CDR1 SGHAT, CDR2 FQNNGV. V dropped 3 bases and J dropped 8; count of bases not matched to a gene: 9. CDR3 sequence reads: CASSLQGAPLEPQHF. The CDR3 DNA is TGTGCCAGCAGCTTGCAGGGGGCGCCGTTGGAGCCCCAGCATTTT.

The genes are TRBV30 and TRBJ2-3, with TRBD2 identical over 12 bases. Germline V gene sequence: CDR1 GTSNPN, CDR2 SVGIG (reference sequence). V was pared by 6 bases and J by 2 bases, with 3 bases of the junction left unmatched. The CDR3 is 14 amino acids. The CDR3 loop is CACRLAGDTDTQYF. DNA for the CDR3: TGTGCCTGCCGACTAGCGGGAGACACAGATACGCAGTATTTT.

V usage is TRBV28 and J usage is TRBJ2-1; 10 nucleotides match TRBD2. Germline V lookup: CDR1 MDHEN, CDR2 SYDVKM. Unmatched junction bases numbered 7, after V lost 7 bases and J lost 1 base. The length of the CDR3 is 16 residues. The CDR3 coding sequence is TGTGCCAGCACCGCTAGCGGGAGCCCGTCCTACAATGAGCAGTTCTTC. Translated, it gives CASTASGSPSYNEQFF.

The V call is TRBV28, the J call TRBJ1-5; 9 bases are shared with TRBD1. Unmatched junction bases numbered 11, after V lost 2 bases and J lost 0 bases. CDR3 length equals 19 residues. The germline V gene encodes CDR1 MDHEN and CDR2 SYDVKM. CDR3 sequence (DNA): TGTGCCAGCAGTTTAAGGGAGGACAGGGGACACTATAGCAATCAGCCCCAGCATTTT. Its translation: CASSLREDRGHYSNQPQHF.

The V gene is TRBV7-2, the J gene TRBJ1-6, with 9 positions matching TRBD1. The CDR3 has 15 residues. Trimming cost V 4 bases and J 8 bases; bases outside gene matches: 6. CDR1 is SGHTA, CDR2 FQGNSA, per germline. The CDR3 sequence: CASSSHRGLDSPLHF. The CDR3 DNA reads TGTGCCAGCAGCTCACACAGGGGGCTTGATTCACCCCTCCACTTT.

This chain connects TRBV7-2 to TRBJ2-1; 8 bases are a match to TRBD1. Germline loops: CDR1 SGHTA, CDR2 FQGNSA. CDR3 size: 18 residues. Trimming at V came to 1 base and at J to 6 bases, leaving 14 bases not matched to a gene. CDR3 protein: CASSLERPGRGLGNEQFF. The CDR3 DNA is TGTGCCAGCAGCTTAGAGAGGCCAGGCAGGGGGCTGGGCAATGAGCAGTTCTTC.

Here the CDR3 reads CASSPNLSGGPFEQFF. CDR3 nucleotides: TGTGCCAGCAGCCCCAACCTATCGGGGGGGCCCTTTGAGCAGTTCTTC. This chain connects TRBV5-4 to TRBJ2-1, with 8 bases lining up with TRBD2. This CDR3 has 16 amino acids. With V trimmed by 4 bases and J by 9 bases, 15 bases remained unmatched. Germline V gene lookup returns CDR1 SGHNT and CDR2 YYREEE (reference sequence).

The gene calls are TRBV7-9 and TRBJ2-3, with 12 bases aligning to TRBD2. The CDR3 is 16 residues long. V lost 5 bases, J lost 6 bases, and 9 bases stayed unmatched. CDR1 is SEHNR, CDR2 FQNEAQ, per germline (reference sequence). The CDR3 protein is CASSPRLAGAVDTQYF. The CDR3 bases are TGTGCCAGCAGCCCTCGACTAGCGGGAGCGGTGGATACGCAGTATTTT.

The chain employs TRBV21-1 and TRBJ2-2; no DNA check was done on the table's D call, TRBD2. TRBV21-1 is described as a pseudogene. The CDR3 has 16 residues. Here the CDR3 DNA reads TGTGCCAGCAGCAAGTTTCTAGCGGGGAGACCCGGGGAGCTGTTTTTT. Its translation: CASSKFLAGRPGELFF.

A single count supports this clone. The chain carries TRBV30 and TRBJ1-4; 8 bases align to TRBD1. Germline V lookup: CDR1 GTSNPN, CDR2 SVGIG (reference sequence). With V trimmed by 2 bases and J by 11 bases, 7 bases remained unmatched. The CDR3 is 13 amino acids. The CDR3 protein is CAWSLLRQGKLFF. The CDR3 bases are TGTGCCTGGAGTCTCCTGAGACAGGGGAAACTGTTTTTT.

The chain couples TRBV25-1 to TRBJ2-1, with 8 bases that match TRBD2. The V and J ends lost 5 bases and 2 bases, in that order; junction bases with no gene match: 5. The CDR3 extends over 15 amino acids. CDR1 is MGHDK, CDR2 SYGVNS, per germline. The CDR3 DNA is TGTGCCAGCAGTATTCCGACTAGCGCCTACAATGAGCAGTTCTTC. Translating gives CASSIPTSAYNEQFF.

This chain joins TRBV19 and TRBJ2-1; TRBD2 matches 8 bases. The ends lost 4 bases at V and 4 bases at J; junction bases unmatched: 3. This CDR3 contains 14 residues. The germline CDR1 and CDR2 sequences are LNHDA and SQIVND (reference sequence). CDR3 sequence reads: CASSTREGYNEQFF. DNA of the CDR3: TGTGCCAGTAGTACCCGGGAGGGATACAATGAGCAGTTCTTC.

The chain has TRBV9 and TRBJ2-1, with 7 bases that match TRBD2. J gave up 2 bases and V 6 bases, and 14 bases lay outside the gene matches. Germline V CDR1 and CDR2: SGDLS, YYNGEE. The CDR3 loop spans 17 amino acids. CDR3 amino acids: CASNGGGSPFTYNEQFF. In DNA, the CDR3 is TGTGCCAGCAATGGGGGGGGTAGCCCTTTTACCTACAATGAGCAGTTCTTC.

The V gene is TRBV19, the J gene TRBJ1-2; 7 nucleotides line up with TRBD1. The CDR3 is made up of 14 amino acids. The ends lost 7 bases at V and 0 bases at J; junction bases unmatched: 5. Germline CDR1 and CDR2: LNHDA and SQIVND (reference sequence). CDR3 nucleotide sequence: TGTGCCAGTAAAAGACAGGGAGCTAACTATGGCTACACCTTC. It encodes CASKRQGANYGYTF.

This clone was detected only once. CDR3 sequence reads: CASSSKPGQGTGYTF. The DNA for the CDR3 is TGTGCCAGCAGCTCGAAACCGGGACAGGGGACTGGCTACACCTTC. The chain joins TRBV7-9 to TRBJ1-2, with 10 bases aligning to TRBD1. J was trimmed by 7 bases and V by 4 bases; bases with no gene match: 9. CDR3 length: 15 residues. Per germline, CDR1 SEHNR and CDR2 FQNEAQ (reference sequence). The full variable domain, rest sourced from reference TRBV7-9 and TRBJ1-2, is DTGVSQNPRHKITKRGQNVTFRCDPISEHNRLYWYRQTLGQGPEFLTYFQNEAQLEKSRLLSDRFSAERPKGSFSTLEIQRTEQGDSAMYLCASSSKPGQGTGYTFGSGTRLTVV.

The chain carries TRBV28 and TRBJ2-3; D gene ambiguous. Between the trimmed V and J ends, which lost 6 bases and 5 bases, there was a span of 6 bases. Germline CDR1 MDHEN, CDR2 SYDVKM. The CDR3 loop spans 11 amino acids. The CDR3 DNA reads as TGTGCCAGCAGGACTGAAGATACGCAGTATTTT. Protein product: CASRTEDTQYF.